This entry features one TCR beta chain sequence. Its target is not known. The J segment lost 0 bases and the V segment lost 2 bases, leaving 4 bases of the junction unmatched. The germline CDR1 and CDR2 sequences are SGHRS and YFSETQ. The CDR3 has 16 amino acids. The sample comes from a study of early T cells in non-severe SARS-CoV-2 infection. TCRdb passed the 5' RACE reads through MiXCR, listing each CDR3 protein once. Of 55,000 to 65,000 distinct CDR3 sequences detected, around an eighth appear once; the ten largest clones hold under 1.5%. Findings of the study overall: The VDJdb matching leaned toward anti-spike CD8 responses and overlooked private and CD4 specificities.

The chain carries TRBV5-1 and TRBJ2-5, with 10 nucleotides matching TRBD2. The sequence was obtained from an adult who was a healthcare worker with PCR-confirmed SARS-CoV-2 infection or an uninfected control (not recorded which). Sequencing used whole blood, obtained at baseline. The CDR3 reads CASSFSGGRDQETQYF. The DNA of the CDR3 is TGCGCCAGCAGCTTTAGCGGGGGGAGAGACCAAGAGACCCAGTACTTC.